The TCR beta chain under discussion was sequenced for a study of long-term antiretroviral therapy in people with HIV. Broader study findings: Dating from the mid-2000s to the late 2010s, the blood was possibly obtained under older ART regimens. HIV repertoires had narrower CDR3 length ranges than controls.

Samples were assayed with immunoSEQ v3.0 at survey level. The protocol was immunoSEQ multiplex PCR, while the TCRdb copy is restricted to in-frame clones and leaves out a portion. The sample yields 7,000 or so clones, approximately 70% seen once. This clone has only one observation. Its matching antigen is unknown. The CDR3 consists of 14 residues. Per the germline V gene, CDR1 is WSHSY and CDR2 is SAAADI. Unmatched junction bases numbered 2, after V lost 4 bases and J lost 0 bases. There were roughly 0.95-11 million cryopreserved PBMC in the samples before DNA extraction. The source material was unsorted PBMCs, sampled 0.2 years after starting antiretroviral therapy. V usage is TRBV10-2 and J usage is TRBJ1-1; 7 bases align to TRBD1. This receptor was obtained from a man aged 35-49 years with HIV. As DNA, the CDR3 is TGCGCCAGCAGTGGGACAGGATTGAACACTGAAGCTTTCTTT. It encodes CASSGTGLNTEAFF.